Following are 27 T cell receptor beta chains from one sample sequenced in a study of identical twins. MiXCR, run by TCRdb on the 5' RACE reads, gives a single entry per CDR3 protein. Of about 890,000 distinct CDR3 sequences in the sample, roughly an eighth were seen once. In addition, the sample was reused for a study of yellow fever vaccine responses in identical twins.

Sequenced sample: PBMCs. These receptors all stem from a young woman in good health.

There are many counts of this clonotype. V gene TRBV20-1 combines with J gene TRBJ2-5; D not certain. CDR1 and CDR2 (germline): DFQATT, SNEGSKA (reference sequence). V lost 5 bases to trimming and J lost 2 bases, with 3 bases between them. This CDR3 region has 10 residues. The CDR3 DNA follows: TGCAGTGCTTTTCAAGAGACCCAGTACTTC. Translation gives CSAFQETQYF.

The table lists this clonotype with a few counts. This chain uses TRBV5-1 with TRBJ2-2; 7 bases are a match to TRBD2. The CDR3 contains 14 residues. With 6 bases clipped from V and 7 bases from J, the junction kept 9 bases outside the gene matches. Germline CDR1 is SGHRS and CDR2 is YFSETQ. Here the CDR3 reads CASNELALGGELFF. The CDR3 nucleotides read TGCGCCAGCAACGAACTAGCGCTAGGCGGGGAGCTGTTTTTT.

This clonotype was found many times. V gene TRBV29-1 combines with J gene TRBJ1-1; 9 bases match TRBD1. CDR3 length: 13 amino acids. Germline CDR1 reads SQVTM; CDR2 reads ANQGSEA. The trim removed 6 bases at V and 4 bases at J, leaving 6 bases unmatched. The CDR3, as DNA: TGCAGCGTCGGAGGACAGGGGTTCACTGAAGCTTTCTTT. Translating gives CSVGGQGFTEAFF. The full variable domain, in which reference TRBV29-1 and TRBJ1-1 provide the parts outside the CDR3, is SAVISQKPSRDICQRGTSLTIQCQVDSQVTMMFWYRQQPGQSLTLIATANQGSEATYESGFVIDKFPISRPNLTFSTLTVSNMSPEDSSIYLCSVGGQGFTEAFFGQGTRLTVV.

A note on this clonotype: It may be a read error: a sequence one base away is much more abundant. The chain is built from TRBV7-8 and TRBJ2-3; possibly TRBD2 for D (6 bases). This CDR3 spans 16 amino acids. V was trimmed by 5 bases and J by 6 bases, leaving 21 bases between them. Germline V gene sequence: CDR1 SGHVS, CDR2 FQNEAQ. The CDR3 protein is CASSPVLAGGEDTQYF. The CDR3 nucleotides read TGTGCCAGCAGCCCGGTCTTAGCCGGGGGAGAGGATACGCAGTATTTT.

This chain links TRBV20-1 with TRBJ1-2; TRBD1 agrees at 7 bases. Germline V gene sequence: CDR1 DFQATT, CDR2 SNEGSKA (reference sequence). V lost 6 bases and J lost 7; bases outside the gene matches: 2. The CDR3 loop spans 10 amino acids. The CDR3 nucleotides are TGCAGTGCAAGGACAGGTGGCTACACCTTC. Residues: CSARTGGYTF.

The rearrangement joins TRBV5-1 to TRBJ2-3; D is unclear. Germline CDR1 and CDR2: SGHRS and YFSETQ. Trimming left V 1 base short and J 2 bases short, with 8 bases between. This CDR3 spans 14 amino acids. The CDR3 here is CASSLTSDTDTQYF. CDR3 sequence (DNA): TGCGCCAGCAGCTTGACTTCAGACACAGATACGCAGTATTTT.

This clonotype was found many times. The chain links TRBV4-1 to TRBJ1-2; D gene ambiguous. This CDR3 has 13 residues. The germline V gene encodes CDR1 MGHRA and CDR2 YSYEKL. Deletions cut 0 bases from V and 10 bases from J, with 12 bases between. CDR3 coding DNA: TGCGCCAGCAGCCAAGAAGGACGGGTGGTCTACACCTTC. Its protein is CASSQEGRVVYTF.

V usage is TRBV12-3 or TRBV12-4 and J usage is TRBJ1-1, with TRBD1 matching 12 bases. CDR3 length: 18 amino acids. Losses at the gene ends were 0 bases for V and 3 bases for J; bases not matched to a gene: 8. CDR3 DNA sequence: TGTGCCAGCAGTTTAGCGTATGGGACAGGGGGCATTGACACTGAAGCTTTCTTT. Amino acid sequence: CASSLAYGTGGIDTEAFF.

This clonotype was observed a few times. Written as DNA, the CDR3 is TGTGCCAGCAGCTTAACGAGCGGGGGGAACACCGGGGAGCTGTTTTTT. Protein sequence: CASSLTSGGNTGELFF. This chain links TRBV11-2 with TRBJ2-2, with TRBD2 matching over 8 bases. V trimming: 2 bases; J trimming: 1 base; junction bases outside the gene matches: 3. Germline V lookup: CDR1 SGHAT, CDR2 FQNNGV. The CDR3 is 16 residues long.

This clonotype was counted a few times. The rearrangement uses TRBV9 and TRBJ2-1, with D possibly being TRBD2 (5 bases). There are 16 residues in the CDR3. Germline CDR1 reads SGDLS; CDR2 reads YYNGEE. The V end lost 0 bases, the J end lost 6 bases, and 16 bases lay between the germline ends. In DNA, the CDR3 is TGTGCCAGCAGCGTAGTTTCTAGCCTTAACCTCAATGAGCAGTTCTTC. Its translation: CASSVVSSLNLNEQFF.

This chain joins TRBV27 and TRBJ1-2; no reliable D call. CDR3 length equals 13 residues. CDR1 and CDR2 from the germline V gene are MNHEY and SMNVEV (reference sequence). The ends were cut back, 0 bases at V and 8 bases at J, with 10 bases in the middle. The CDR3 is CASSLSPVFGYTF. The CDR3 DNA reads TGTGCCAGCAGTTTATCACCGGTATTCGGCTACACCTTC.

The sample holds many counts of this clonotype. This sequence joins TRBV12-3 or TRBV12-4 and TRBJ1-4; no clear D. The V end lost 7 bases, the J end lost 4 bases, and 7 bases lay between the germline ends. The CDR3 covers 12 residues. Here the CDR3 DNA reads TGTGCCAGCACTGACGATAATGAAAAACTGTTTTTT. It specifies CASTDDNEKLFF.

This clonotype was seen a few times. The chain has TRBV29-1 and TRBJ1-1; no definite D call. The CDR3 is 12 residues long. V was clipped by 5 bases and J by 2 bases, with 9 bases between them. The V gene's germline CDR1 is SQVTM and CDR2 ANQGSEA. The CDR3 DNA reads TGCAGCGTTAGGACGGGAAACACTGAAGCTTTCTTT. Translation: CSVRTGNTEAFF.

This clonotype was seen only a few times. The CDR3 DNA is TGTGCCAGCAGCTTACCAGGGGCCTTAATCTTTAGACTGTTTTTT. It translates to CASSLPGALIFRLFF. The chain is built from TRBV7-2 and TRBJ1-4; a weak D match, TRBD1 (6 bases). Germline CDR1 and CDR2: SGHTA and FQGNSA. The CDR3 runs 15 residues. Trimming took 2 bases from V and 13 from J, leaving 20 bases between them.

The sample holds a few counts of this clonotype. This chain links TRBV20-1 with TRBJ2-1; D is undetermined. Germline-derived CDR1 and CDR2 are DFQATT and SNEGSKA (reference sequence). This CDR3 is 13 amino acids long. Trimming took off 5 bases at V and 5 bases at J, with 13 bases between the two ends. CDR3 residues: CSAPSSRNNEQFF. In nucleotides, the CDR3 is TGCAGTGCTCCATCGAGTCGCAACAATGAGCAGTTCTTC.

This clonotype was counted only a few times. The V gene is TRBV9, the J gene TRBJ2-6, with 8 bases lining up with TRBD1. Germline V gene lookup returns CDR1 SGDLS and CDR2 YYNGEE. J gave up 2 bases and V 0 bases, and 4 bases lay outside the gene matches. The CDR3 runs to 17 residues. The CDR3 DNA reads TGTGCCAGCAGCGTAGGTCAGGGGGCTGCTGGGGCCAACGTCCTGACTTTC. This sequence encodes CASSVGQGAAGANVLTF.

This clonotype has at least ten counts. The chain carries TRBV4-1 and TRBJ2-2; 8 bases align to TRBD1. The CDR3 sequence is 15 residues long. The V gene's germline CDR1 is MGHRA and CDR2 YSYEKL. V lost 4 bases to trimming and J lost 5 bases; unmatched junction nucleotides: 6. DNA of the CDR3: TGCGCCAGCAGCCCCCCGGACAGGGCAACCGGGGAGCTGTTTTTT. Translating gives CASSPPDRATGELFF.

The chain employs TRBV12-3 or TRBV12-4 and TRBJ2-1; the D is unclear. The CDR3 contains 22 residues. The germline V and J ends were trimmed by 3 bases and 4 bases, with 34 bases remaining between them. CDR3 in DNA: TGTGCCAGCAGTTTTGGGGATCTAGTTTTCATCCCCACTCAGCCAAGGTACAATGAGCAGTTCTTC. Translating gives CASSFGDLVFIPTQPRYNEQFF.

The chain carries TRBV24-1 and TRBJ2-2, with D tentatively TRBD1 (6 bases). Germline V gene lookup returns CDR1 KGHDR and CDR2 SFDVKD. The CDR3 consists of 16 residues. Trimming shortened V by 4 bases and J by 4 bases, and 15 bases separated the two germline ends. CDR3 coding DNA: TGTGCCACCAGTGAACCGACAGGAATTTTCACCGGGGAGCTGTTTTTT. It yields the protein CATSEPTGIFTGELFF.

CDR3: CSVERDRGGNEQFF. DNA for the CDR3: TGCAGCGTTGAGAGGGACAGGGGTGGGAATGAGCAGTTCTTC. The rearrangement links TRBV29-1 to TRBJ2-1, with 10 bases matching TRBD1. The CDR3 covers 14 residues. The junction had 6 bases not matched to a gene; V was cut back by 3 bases and J by 7 bases. Germline CDR1 SQVTM, CDR2 ANQGSEA.

This clonotype was counted only a few times. The gene calls are TRBV15 and TRBJ2-7, with 11 bases aligning to TRBD1. With V trimmed by 5 bases and J by 1 base, 4 bases remained unmatched. The germline gives CDR1 LNHNV, CDR2 YYDKDF (reference sequence). The CDR3 spans 15 residues. Here the CDR3 DNA reads TGTGCCACCAGCGACGGACAGGGGGCTTCCTACGAGCAGTACGTC. This encodes CATSDGQGASYEQYV.

This clonotype occurred a few times. V gene TRBV28 combines with J gene TRBJ1-5; no clear D gene. With 3 bases removed from V and 7 bases from J, the gap between germline ends came to 7 bases. This CDR3 comprises 12 residues. CDR1 MDHEN and CDR2 SYDVKM come from the germline V gene. In DNA, the CDR3 is TGTGCCAGCAGTTTGGAGGTCCAGCCCCAGCATTTT. This sequence encodes CASSLEVQPQHF.

J is TRBJ2-2 and V is TRBV9, with unresolved D. V was clipped by 0 bases and J by 4 bases, with 13 bases between them. The CDR3 length is 16 residues. CDR1 and CDR2 from the germline V gene are SGDLS and YYNGEE. The CDR3 here is CASSVVNKPGTGELFF. Written as DNA, the CDR3 is TGTGCCAGCAGCGTAGTGAACAAGCCAGGCACCGGGGAGCTGTTTTTT.

The rearrangement links TRBV20-1 to TRBJ2-1, with 12 nucleotides matching TRBD2. The CDR3 is made up of 13 amino acids. V lost 7 bases and J lost 7; bases outside the gene matches: 5. Per the germline V gene, CDR1 is DFQATT and CDR2 is SNEGSKA (reference sequence). The CDR3 loop is CSGLAGGRNEQFF. The CDR3 coding sequence is TGCAGTGGGCTAGCGGGGGGGCGTAATGAGCAGTTCTTC.

This clonotype was seen many times. The rearrangement joins TRBV5-1 to TRBJ1-4; D perhaps matches TRBD1 (6 bases). Per germline, CDR1 SGHRS and CDR2 YFSETQ. The CDR3 has 16 amino acids. V was trimmed by 0 bases and J by 5 bases, leaving 14 bases between them. The CDR3 DNA reads TGCGCCAGCAGCTTGGTGGGGACGGGGGCAAATGAAAAACTGTTTTTT. It specifies CASSLVGTGANEKLFF.

In this sample, this clonotype turned up a few times. V and J are TRBV20-1 and TRBJ2-7, with D perhaps matching TRBD1 (6 bases). The CDR3 is made up of 15 amino acids. CDR1 is DFQATT and CDR2 is SNEGSKA in the germline V gene (reference sequence). Trimming shortened V by 6 bases and J by 0 bases, and 18 bases separated the two germline ends. DNA of the CDR3: TGCAGTGCGCCAGACCCCGGACAGAACTCCTACGAGCAGTACTTC. This translates into CSAPDPGQNSYEQYF.

This clonotype was seen repeatedly, ten times or more. V and J are TRBV24-1 and TRBJ2-4, with 7 positions matching TRBD1. The CDR3 sequence is 15 residues long. Germline CDR1 and CDR2: KGHDR and SFDVKD. The V and J ends lost 3 bases and 3 bases, in that order; junction bases with no gene match: 4. The CDR3 sequence is CATSDGDRYKNIQYF. The CDR3 region has the DNA TGTGCCACCAGTGATGGGGACAGATACAAAAACATTCAGTACTTC.